This TCR beta chain was retrieved from a study of identical twins. Study conclusions and caveats: There was more out-of-frame TCR alpha sharing in monozygotic twins than models estimated.

V lost 1 base and J 1 base, leaving 8 bases between the germline ends. This CDR3 contains 14 residues. The V gene's germline CDR1 is SGHRS and CDR2 YFSETQ. Each donor (without exception) was a healthy Caucasian. At least ten counts were recorded for this clonotype. Its cognate antigen is unknown. The cDNA had a unique molecular identifier and a template-switch universal primer site. TCRdb passed the 5' RACE reads through MiXCR, listing each CDR3 protein once. This table holds just over 450,000 distinct CDR3 sequences, 13% to 15% found once. The sample was also reused in another study, on yellow fever vaccine responses in identical twins. That paper adds: On the reported evidence, twins' vaccine T cell responses seemed partly convergent and partly personalized.

This chain links TRBV5-1 with TRBJ1-1, with D uncertain. Sequenced input: CD4+ T cells sorted from blood. This clonotype was sampled from a woman between 18 and 30 years old in good health. The CDR3 here is CASSLLVENTEAFF. In nucleotides, the CDR3 is TGCGCCAGCAGCTTGTTGGTCGAGAACACTGAAGCTTTCTTT.